Listed below are T cell receptor beta chains from one sample, sequenced in a study of regulatory T cells in long-lasting Graves disease. TCRdb used MiXCR to reprocess the multiplex PCR reads, holding one entry per CDR3 protein. The sample carries more than 350,000 distinct CDR3 sequences, roughly a fifth recorded once. This specimen consisted of peripheral blood mononuclear cells (PBMCs), obtained when the disease was refractory, from a patient treated with antithyroid drugs. All receptors come from a female donor with Graves disease. Each CDR3 is given with its conserved first and last residue. A D gene is named only where the DNA matches it firmly. Clone size is not always given. Where it is, it says once, few, many or a class for expanded clones.

V: TRBV10-3
size: many
J: TRBJ2-7
D: -
CDR3: CAILASAGEQYF
DNA: TGTGCCATCCTAGCTTCGGCGGGCGAGCAGTACTTC

V: TRBV28
size: many
J: TRBJ2-7
D: -
CDR3: CASTPSWDGSYEQYF
DNA: TGTGCCAGCACCCCTTCGTGGGACGGCTCCTACGAGCAGTACTTC

V: TRBV12-3/TRBV12-4
size: many
J: TRBJ2-5
D: -
CDR3: CASSPAAQETQYF
DNA: TGTGCCAGCAGTCCGGCGGCTCAAGAGACCCAGTACTTC

V: TRBV12-3/TRBV12-4
size: -
J: TRBJ2-5
D: TRBD1
CDR3: CASSLRTGGAETQYF
DNA: TGTGCCAGCAGTCTCCGGACAGGGGGCGCGGAGACCCAGTACTTC

V: TRBV27
size: many
J: TRBJ1-2
D: TRBD1
CDR3: CASSLTGFGYGYTF
DNA: TGTGCCAGCAGTTTGACAGGGTTCGGCTATGGCTACACCTTC

V: TRBV20-1
size: few
J: TRBJ2-5
D: TRBD1
CDR3: CSARPGTGEETQYF
DNA: TGCAGTGCTAGGCCAGGGACAGGAGAAGAGACCCAGTACTTC

V: TRBV14
size: few
J: TRBJ1-1
D: -
CDR3: CASRPTGLTEAFF
DNA: TGTGCCAGCAGACCTACAGGGCTCACTGAAGCTTTCTTT

V: TRBV19
size: few
J: TRBJ2-7
D: TRBD1
CDR3: CASSMGQGASTHF
DNA: TGTGCCAGTAGTATGGGACAGGGGGCTTCCACCCACTTC

V: TRBV29-1
size: many
J: TRBJ1-6
D: -
CDR3: CSAGEGKNSPLHF
DNA: TGCAGCGCGGGAGAGGGGAAGAATTCACCCCTCCACTTT

V: TRBV7-3
size: -
J: TRBJ1-1
D: -
CDR3: CANIRDVHTEAFF
DNA: TGTGCCAACATACGGGACGTTCACACTGAAGCTTTCTTT

V: TRBV29-1
size: many
J: TRBJ2-5
D: -
CDR3: CSVEIQGFETQYF
DNA: TGCAGCGTTGAAATACAGGGATTTGAGACCCAGTACTTC

V: TRBV7-9
size: few
J: TRBJ2-2
D: -
CDR3: CASSLSSAVGELFF
DNA: TGTGCCAGCAGCTTATCATCGGCGGTCGGGGAGCTGTTTTTT

V: TRBV28
size: many
J: TRBJ1-5
D: -
CDR3: CASSLEDQPQHF
DNA: TGTGCCAGCAGTTTGGAGGATCAGCCCCAGCATTTT

V: TRBV6-2/TRBV6-3
size: -
J: TRBJ2-7
D: -
CDR3: CASSSLGRSYEQYF
DNA: TGTGCCAGCAGTTCCCTCGGGCGGAGCTACGAGCAGTACTTC

V: TRBV19
size: few
J: TRBJ1-5
D: -
CDR3: CASSIDGSNQPQHF
DNA: TGTGCCAGTAGTATAGACGGGAGCAATCAGCCCCAGCATTTT

V: TRBV6-1
size: many
J: TRBJ1-2
D: -
CDR3: CASTPPGHGVYGYTF
DNA: TGTGCCAGCACCCCACCCGGACACGGGGTCTATGGCTACACCTTC

V: TRBV6-1
size: many
J: TRBJ2-5
D: -
CDR3: CASRDIQETQYF
DNA: TGTGCCAGCAGGGACATCCAAGAGACCCAGTACTTC

V: TRBV28
size: many
J: TRBJ2-5
D: TRBD2
CDR3: CASSFEAGVDETQYF
DNA: TGTGCCAGCAGTTTTGAGGCGGGAGTCGATGAGACCCAGTACTTC

V: TRBV30
size: -
J: TRBJ1-5
D: -
CDR3: CAWNVQGDQPQHF
DNA: TGTGCCTGGAATGTTCAGGGCGATCAGCCCCAGCATTTT

V: TRBV20-1
size: many
J: TRBJ1-1
D: -
CDR3: CSASLGVEAFF
DNA: TGCAGTGCTAGTTTGGGGGTTGAAGCTTTCTTT

V: TRBV3-1
size: few
J: TRBJ2-2
D: -
CDR3: CASSQQYDPTGELFF
DNA: TGTGCCAGCAGCCAACAATACGACCCCACCGGGGAGCTGTTTTTT

V: TRBV2
size: many
J: TRBJ2-5
D: TRBD2
CDR3: CAGSEASGVPEAQYF
DNA: TGTGCCGGCAGTGAGGCTAGCGGGGTCCCTGAGGCCCAGTACTTC

V: TRBV28
size: many
J: TRBJ2-5
D: TRBD2
CDR3: CASSPYWTSGSHETQYF
DNA: TGTGCCAGCAGTCCATACTGGACTAGCGGGAGTCACGAGACCCAGTACTTC

V: TRBV20-1
size: -
J: TRBJ2-7
D: -
CDR3: CGARPTGKGEQYF
DNA: TGCGGTGCTAGACCTACAGGGAAGGGCGAGCAGTACTTC

V: TRBV19
size: -
J: TRBJ1-1
D: -
CDR3: CASSAHGRVLNTEAFF
DNA: TGTGCCAGTAGCGCGCATGGACGCGTCCTCAACACTGAAGCTTTCTTT

V: TRBV28
size: many
J: TRBJ1-1
D: -
CDR3: CASSNPGRNTEAFF
DNA: TGTGCCAGCAGCAACCCGGGAAGGAACACTGAAGCTTTCTTT

V: TRBV3-1
size: few
J: TRBJ1-4
D: TRBD1
CDR3: CASSPRGQDEKLFF
DNA: TGTGCCAGCAGCCCCAGGGGGCAAGATGAAAAACTGTTTTTT

V: TRBV28
size: -
J: TRBJ2-2
D: TRBD1
CDR3: CASRQGALAGELFF
DNA: TGTGCCAGCAGACAGGGGGCTCTCGCCGGGGAGCTGTTTTTT

V: TRBV12-3/TRBV12-4
size: many
J: TRBJ2-2
D: TRBD1
CDR3: CASRRQGGSANTGELFF
DNA: TGTGCCAGCAGACGACAGGGGGGTTCCGCGAACACCGGGGAGCTGTTTTTT

V: TRBV7-8
size: once
J: TRBJ2-7
D: -
CDR3: CASSKDRLLKEQYF
DNA: TGTGCCAGCAGCAAAGACAGGCTCCTTAAAGAGCAGTACTTC

V: TRBV4-1
size: few
J: TRBJ1-2
D: -
CDR3: CASSQEETGLYGYTF
DNA: TGCGCCAGCAGCCAAGAGGAGACAGGTCTCTATGGCTACACCTTC

V: TRBV2
size: few
J: TRBJ2-3
D: -
CDR3: CASSEAGVSTDTQYF
DNA: TGTGCCAGCAGTGAAGCGGGGGTCAGCACAGATACGCAGTATTTT

V: TRBV19
size: few
J: TRBJ2-2
D: -
CDR3: CASRDENTGELFF
DNA: TGTGCCAGTAGGGACGAGAATACCGGGGAGCTGTTTTTT

V: TRBV28
size: many
J: TRBJ2-5
D: TRBD1
CDR3: CASSSRDRGLETQYF
DNA: TGTGCCAGCAGTTCAAGGGACAGGGGACTCGAGACCCAGTACTTC

V: TRBV11-2
size: many
J: TRBJ2-5
D: -
CDR3: CASSLGSSGRGETQYF
DNA: TGTGCCAGCAGCTTAGGGTCGTCGGGAAGGGGAGAGACCCAGTACTTC

V: TRBV20-1
size: few
J: TRBJ2-4
D: TRBD1
CDR3: CSARQGGVVKNIQYF
DNA: TGCAGTGCAAGACAGGGTGGGGTCGTCAAAAACATTCAGTACTTC

V: TRBV28
size: -
J: TRBJ2-1
D: -
CDR3: CATSLKGEEQFF
DNA: TGTGCCACCTCCCTCAAGGGCGAAGAGCAGTTCTTC

V: TRBV6-2/TRBV6-3
size: -
J: TRBJ1-2
D: -
CDR3: CASSPTYVPTTYGYTF
DNA: TGTGCCAGCAGTCCGACCTACGTGCCGACAACCTATGGCTACACCTTC